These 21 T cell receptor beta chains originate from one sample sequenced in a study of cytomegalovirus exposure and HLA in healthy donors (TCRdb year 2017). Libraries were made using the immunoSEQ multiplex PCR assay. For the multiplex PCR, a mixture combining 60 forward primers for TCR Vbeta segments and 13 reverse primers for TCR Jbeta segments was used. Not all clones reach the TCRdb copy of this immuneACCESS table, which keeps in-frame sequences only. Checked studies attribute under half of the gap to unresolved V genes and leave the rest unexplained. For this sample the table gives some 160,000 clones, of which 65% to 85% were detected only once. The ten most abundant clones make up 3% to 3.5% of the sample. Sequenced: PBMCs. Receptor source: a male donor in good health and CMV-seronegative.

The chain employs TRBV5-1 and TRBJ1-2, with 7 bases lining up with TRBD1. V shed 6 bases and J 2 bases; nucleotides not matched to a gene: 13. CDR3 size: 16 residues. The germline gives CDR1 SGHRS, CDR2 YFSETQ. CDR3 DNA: TGCGCCAGCACGAGACAGCCGGGACAGCTAAACTATGGCTACACCTTC. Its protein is CASTRQPGQLNYGYTF.

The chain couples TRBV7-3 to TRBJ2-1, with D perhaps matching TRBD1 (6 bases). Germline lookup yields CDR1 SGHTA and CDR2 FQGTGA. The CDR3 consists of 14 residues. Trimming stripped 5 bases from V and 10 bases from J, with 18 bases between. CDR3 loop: CASSQGYVASEQFF. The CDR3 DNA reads TGTGCCAGCAGCCAGGGGTATGTTGCTTCCGAGCAGTTCTTC. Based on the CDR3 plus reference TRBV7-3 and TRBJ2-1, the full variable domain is GAGVSQTPSNKVTEKGKYVELRCDPISGHTALYWYRQSLGQGPEFLIYFQGTGAADDSGLPNDRFFAVRPEGSVSTLKIQRTERGDSAVYLCASSQGYVASEQFFGPGTRLTVL.

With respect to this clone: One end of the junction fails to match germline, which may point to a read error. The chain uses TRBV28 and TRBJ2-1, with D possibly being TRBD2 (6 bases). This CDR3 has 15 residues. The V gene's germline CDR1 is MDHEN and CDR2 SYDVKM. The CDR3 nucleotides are TGTGCCAGCAGTTTGGCGGGAACAGACTACAATGAGCAGCTCTTC. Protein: CASSLAGTDYNEQLF.

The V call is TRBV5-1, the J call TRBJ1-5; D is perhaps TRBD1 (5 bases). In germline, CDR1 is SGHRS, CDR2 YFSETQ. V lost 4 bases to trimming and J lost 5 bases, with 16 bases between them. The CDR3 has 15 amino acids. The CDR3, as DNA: TGCGCCAGCAGCGTTCATCAGGGATACGATCAGCCCCAGCATTTT. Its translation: CASSVHQGYDQPQHF.

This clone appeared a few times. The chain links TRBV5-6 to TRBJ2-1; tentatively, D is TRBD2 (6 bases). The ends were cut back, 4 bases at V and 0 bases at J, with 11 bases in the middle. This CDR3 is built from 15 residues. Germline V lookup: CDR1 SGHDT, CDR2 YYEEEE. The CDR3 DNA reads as TGTGCCAGCAGCCCTGGGGGGAACTCCTACAATGAGCAGTTCTTC. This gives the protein CASSPGGNSYNEQFF.

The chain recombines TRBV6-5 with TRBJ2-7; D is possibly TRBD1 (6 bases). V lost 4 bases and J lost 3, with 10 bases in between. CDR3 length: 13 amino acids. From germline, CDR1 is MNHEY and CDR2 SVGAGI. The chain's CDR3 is CASSFDRFYEQYF. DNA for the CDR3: TGTGCCAGCAGTTTTGACAGGTTCTACGAGCAGTACTTC.

DNA for the CDR3: TGTGCCAGCAGCACCTACCCCGGGAATGAGCAGTTCTTC. It translates to CASSTYPGNEQFF. This chain links TRBV13 with TRBJ2-1; no clear D. Germline CDR1 is PRHDT and CDR2 is FYEKMQ (reference sequence). The germline V and J ends were trimmed by 5 bases and 7 bases, with 12 bases remaining between them. CDR3 length: 13 amino acids.

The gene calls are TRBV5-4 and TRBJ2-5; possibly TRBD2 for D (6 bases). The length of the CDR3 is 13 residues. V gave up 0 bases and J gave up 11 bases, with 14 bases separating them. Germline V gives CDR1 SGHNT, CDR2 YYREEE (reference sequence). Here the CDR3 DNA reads TGTGCCAGCAGCTTGGTGGGGGTCCGGGAGCAGTACTTC. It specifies CASSLVGVREQYF.

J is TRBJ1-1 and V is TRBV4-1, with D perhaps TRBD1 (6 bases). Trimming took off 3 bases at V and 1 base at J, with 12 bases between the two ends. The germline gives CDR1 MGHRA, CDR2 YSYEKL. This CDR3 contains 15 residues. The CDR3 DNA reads TGCGCCAGCAGCCAGGGACATACAGCGAACACTGAAGCTTTCTTT. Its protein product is CASSQGHTANTEAFF.

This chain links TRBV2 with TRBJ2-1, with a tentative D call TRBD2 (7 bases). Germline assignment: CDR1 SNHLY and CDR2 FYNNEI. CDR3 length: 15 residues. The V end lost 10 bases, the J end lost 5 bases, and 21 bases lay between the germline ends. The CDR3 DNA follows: TGTGCCATCGCGGGGGCACAACCGAAGAACAATGAGCAGTTCTTC. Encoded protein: CAIAGAQPKNNEQFF.

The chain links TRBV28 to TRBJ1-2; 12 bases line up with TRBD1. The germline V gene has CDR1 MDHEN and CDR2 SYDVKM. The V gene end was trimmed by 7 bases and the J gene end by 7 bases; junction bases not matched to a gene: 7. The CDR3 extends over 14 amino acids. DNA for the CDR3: TGTGCCAGCACCTCGGGGACAGGGGGCCGTGGCTACACCTTC. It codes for CASTSGTGGRGYTF.

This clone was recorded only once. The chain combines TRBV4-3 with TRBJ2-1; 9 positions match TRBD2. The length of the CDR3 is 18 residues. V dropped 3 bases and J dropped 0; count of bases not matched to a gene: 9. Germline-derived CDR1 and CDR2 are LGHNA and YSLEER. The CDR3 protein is CASSQALLSGGSYNEQFF. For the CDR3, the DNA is TGCGCCAGCAGCCAGGCCTTGCTTAGCGGGGGCTCCTACAATGAGCAGTTCTTC.

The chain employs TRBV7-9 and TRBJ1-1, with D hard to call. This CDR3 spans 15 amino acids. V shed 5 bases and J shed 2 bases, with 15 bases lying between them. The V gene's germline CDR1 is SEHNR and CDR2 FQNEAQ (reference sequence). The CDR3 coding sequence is TGTGCCAGCAGCCCGGTAGAGCGGGCTAACACTGAAGCTTTCTTT. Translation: CASSPVERANTEAFF.

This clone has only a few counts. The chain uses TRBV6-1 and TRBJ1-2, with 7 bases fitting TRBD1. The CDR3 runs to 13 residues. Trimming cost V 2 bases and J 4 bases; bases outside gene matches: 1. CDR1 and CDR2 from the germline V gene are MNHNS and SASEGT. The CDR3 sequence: CASSESGGYGYTF. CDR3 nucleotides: TGTGCCAGCAGTGAATCAGGGGGCTATGGCTACACCTTC.

The CDR3 loop reads CASSDGAGVLYNEQFF. DNA of the CDR3: TGTGCCAGCAGCGATGGCGCAGGGGTTCTGTACAATGAGCAGTTCTTC. The chain joins TRBV5-6 to TRBJ2-1, with D possibly being TRBD1 (6 bases). CDR1 and CDR2 from the germline V gene are SGHDT and YYEEEE. The CDR3 has 16 residues. Trimming took 4 bases from V and 4 from J, leaving 18 bases between them.

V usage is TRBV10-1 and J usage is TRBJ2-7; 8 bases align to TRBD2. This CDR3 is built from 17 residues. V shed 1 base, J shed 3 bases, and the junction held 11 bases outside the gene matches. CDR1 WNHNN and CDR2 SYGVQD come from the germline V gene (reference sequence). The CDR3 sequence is CASSEYRGGVCNYEQYF. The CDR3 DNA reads TGCGCCAGCAGTGAGTATCGGGGGGGGGTGTGCAACTACGAGCAGTACTTC.

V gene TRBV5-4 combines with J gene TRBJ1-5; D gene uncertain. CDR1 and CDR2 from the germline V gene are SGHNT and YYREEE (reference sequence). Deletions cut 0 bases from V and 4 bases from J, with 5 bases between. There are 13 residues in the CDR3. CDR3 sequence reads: CASSLERNQPQHF. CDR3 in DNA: TGTGCCAGCAGCTTGGAACGGAATCAGCCCCAGCATTTT.

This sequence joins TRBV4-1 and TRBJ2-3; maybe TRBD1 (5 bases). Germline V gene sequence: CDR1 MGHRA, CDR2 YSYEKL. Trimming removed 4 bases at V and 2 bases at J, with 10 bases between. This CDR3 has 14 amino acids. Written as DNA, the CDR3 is TGCGCCAGCAGCCTACAGGTTTTCACAGATACGCAGTATTTT. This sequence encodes CASSLQVFTDTQYF.

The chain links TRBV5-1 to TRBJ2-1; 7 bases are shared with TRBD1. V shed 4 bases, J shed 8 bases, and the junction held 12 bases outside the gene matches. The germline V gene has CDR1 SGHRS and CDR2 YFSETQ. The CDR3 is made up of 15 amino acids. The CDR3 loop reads CASSQRTGGVHEQFF. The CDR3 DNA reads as TGCGCCAGCAGCCAGAGGACAGGAGGCGTCCATGAGCAGTTCTTC. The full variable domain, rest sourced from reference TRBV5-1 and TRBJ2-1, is KAGVTQTPRYLIKTRGQQVTLSCSPISGHRSVSWYQQTPGQGLQFLFEYFSETQRNKGNFPGRFSGRQFSNSRSEMNVSTLELGDSALYLCASSQRTGGVHEQFFGPGTRLTVL.

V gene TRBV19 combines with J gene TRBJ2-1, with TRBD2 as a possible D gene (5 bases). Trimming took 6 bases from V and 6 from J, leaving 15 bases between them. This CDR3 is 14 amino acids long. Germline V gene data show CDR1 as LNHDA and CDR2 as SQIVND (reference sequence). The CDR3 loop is CASRDWSLINEQFF. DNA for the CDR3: TGTGCCAGTAGGGACTGGAGTCTCATCAATGAGCAGTTCTTC.

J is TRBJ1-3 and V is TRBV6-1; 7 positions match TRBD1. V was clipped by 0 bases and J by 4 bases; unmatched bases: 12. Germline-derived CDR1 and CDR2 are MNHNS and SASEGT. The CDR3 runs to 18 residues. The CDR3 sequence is CASSEALYGQAYGNTIYF. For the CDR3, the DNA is TGTGCCAGCAGTGAAGCTCTATACGGACAGGCCTACGGAAACACCATATATTTT.